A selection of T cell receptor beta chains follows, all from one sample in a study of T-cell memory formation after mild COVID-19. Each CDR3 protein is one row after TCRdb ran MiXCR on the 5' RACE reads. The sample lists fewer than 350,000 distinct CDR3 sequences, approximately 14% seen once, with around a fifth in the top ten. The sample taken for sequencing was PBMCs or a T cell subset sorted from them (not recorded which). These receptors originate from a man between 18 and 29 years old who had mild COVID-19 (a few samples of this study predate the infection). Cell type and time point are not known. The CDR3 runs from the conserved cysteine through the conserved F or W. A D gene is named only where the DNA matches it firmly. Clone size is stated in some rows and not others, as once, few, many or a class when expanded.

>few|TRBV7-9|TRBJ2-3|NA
CATALGMRAQYF
TGTGCCACGGCTTTGGGGATGAGGGCGCAGTATTTT
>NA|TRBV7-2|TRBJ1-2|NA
CASSLVRGGGDYGYTF
TGTGCCAGCAGCTTAGTTAGGGGGGGTGGCGACTATGGCTACACCTTC
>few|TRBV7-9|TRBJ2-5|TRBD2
CASNLLTGGNQETQYF
TGTGCCAGCAATCTCCTGACGGGGGGAAACCAAGAGACCCAGTACTTC
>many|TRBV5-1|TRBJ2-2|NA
CASSLESGRGWNTGELFF
TGCGCCAGCAGCTTGGAATCTGGTAGGGGCTGGAACACCGGGGAGCTGTTTTTT
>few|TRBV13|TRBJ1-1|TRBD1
CASSSDRGLAEAFF
TGTGCCAGCAGCTCGGACAGGGGGCTCGCTGAAGCTTTCTTT
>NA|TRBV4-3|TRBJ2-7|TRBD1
CASSPWTGSYEQYF
TGCGCCAGCAGCCCTTGGACAGGCTCCTACGAGCAGTACTTC
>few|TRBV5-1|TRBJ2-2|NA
CATFEVGGELFF
TGCGCCACCTTCGAGGTTGGCGGGGAGCTGTTTTTT
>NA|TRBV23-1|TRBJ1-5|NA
CASSQPTSPNQPQHF
TGCGCCAGCAGTCAACCGACGTCACCAAATCAGCCCCAGCATTTT
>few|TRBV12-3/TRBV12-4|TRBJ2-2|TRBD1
CASRPTGENTGELFF
TGTGCCAGCCGCCCTACAGGGGAGAACACCGGGGAGCTGTTTTTT
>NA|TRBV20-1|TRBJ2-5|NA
CSARPYQETQYF
TGCAGTGCTCGACCGTACCAAGAGACCCAGTACTTC
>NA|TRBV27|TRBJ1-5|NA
CASSLSGSTQPQHF
TGTGCCAGCAGTTTATCGGGGTCTACTCAGCCCCAGCATTTT
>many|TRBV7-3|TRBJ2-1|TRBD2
CASSLGLAGNNEQFF
TGTGCCAGCAGCCTTGGACTAGCGGGGAACAATGAGCAGTTCTTC
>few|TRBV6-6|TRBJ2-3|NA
CASILGPGQGSTDTQYF
NA
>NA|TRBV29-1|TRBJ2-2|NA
CSVHGPTGELFF
TGCAGCGTTCATGGTCCAACCGGGGAGCTGTTTTTT
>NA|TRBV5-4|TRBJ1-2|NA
CASSAGRSYSGYTF
TGTGCCAGCAGCGCGGGACGGAGCTACTCAGGCTACACCTTC
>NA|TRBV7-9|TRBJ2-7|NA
CASSPTGTFFSYEQYF
TGTGCCAGCAGCCCCACCGGGACATTCTTCTCCTACGAGCAGTACTTC
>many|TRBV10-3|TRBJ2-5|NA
CAISEGGKETQYF
TGTGCCATCAGTGAGGGAGGGAAAGAGACCCAGTACTTC
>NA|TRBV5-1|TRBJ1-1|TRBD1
CASSRGQENTEAFF
TGCGCCAGCAGCAGGGGACAGGAGAACACTGAAGCTTTCTTT
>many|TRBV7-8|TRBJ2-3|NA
CASTVGTAYTDTQYF
TGTGCCAGCACCGTAGGGACGGCCTACACAGATACGCAGTATTTT
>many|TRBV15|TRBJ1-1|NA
CATSRPEWADEAFF
TGTGCCACCAGCAGACCCGAGTGGGCAGATGAAGCTTTCTTT
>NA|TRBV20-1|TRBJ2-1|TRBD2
CSAIPGGPSNEQFF
TGCAGTGCCATTCCGGGGGGGCCTTCGAATGAGCAGTTCTTC
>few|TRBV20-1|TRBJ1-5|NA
CSADPGGGQPQHF
TGCAGTGCGGACCCCGGGGGGGGTCAGCCCCAGCATTTT
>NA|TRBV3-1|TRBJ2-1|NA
CASSQDLVSGIYNEQFF
TGTGCCAGCAGCCAAGATCTAGTGAGTGGGATTTACAATGAGCAGTTCTTC
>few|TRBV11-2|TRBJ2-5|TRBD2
CASSLAGTSGMYQETQYF
TGTGCCAGCAGCTTAGCCGGGACTAGCGGGATGTACCAAGAGACCCAGTACTTC
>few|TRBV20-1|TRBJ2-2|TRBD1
CSARDRRQGHGELFF
TGCAGTGCTAGAGATCGGAGACAGGGACACGGGGAGCTGTTTTTT
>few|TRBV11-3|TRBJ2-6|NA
CASSGAYGANVLTF
TGTGCCAGCAGCGGGGCTTACGGGGCCAACGTCCTGACTTTC
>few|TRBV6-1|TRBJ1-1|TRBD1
CASRGDSARQAFF
TGTGCCAGCAGGGGGGACAGTGCAAGGCAAGCTTTCTTT
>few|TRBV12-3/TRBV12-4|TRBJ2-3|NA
CASRRTGSSADTQYF
TGTGCCAGCAGACGGACGGGCAGCAGTGCAGATACGCAGTATTTT
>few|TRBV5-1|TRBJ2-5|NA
CASSGARGPETQYF
TGCGCCAGCAGCGGGGCCAGGGGACCGGAGACCCAGTACTTC
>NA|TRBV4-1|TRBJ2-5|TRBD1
CASSHRQGAKETQYF
TGCGCCAGCAGCCACAGACAGGGGGCTAAGGAGACCCAGTACTTC
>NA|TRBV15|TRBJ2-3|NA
CATSRDSTDTQYF
TGTGCCACCAGCAGAGATTCAACAGATACGCAGTATTTT
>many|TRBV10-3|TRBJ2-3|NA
CATLGASTDTQYF
TGTGCCACCCTCGGGGCTAGCACAGATACGCAGTATTTT
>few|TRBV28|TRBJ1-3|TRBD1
CASSRSGGSGNTIYF
TGTGCCAGCAGTCGCTCAGGGGGCTCTGGAAACACCATATATTTT
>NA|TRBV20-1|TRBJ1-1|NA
CSARDSAEAFF
TGCAGTGCTAGAGATAGTGCTGAAGCTTTCTTT
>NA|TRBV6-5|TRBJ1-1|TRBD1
CASSGAGTGGDNTEAFF
TGTGCCAGCAGTGGAGCTGGGACAGGGGGGGATAACACTGAAGCTTTCTTT
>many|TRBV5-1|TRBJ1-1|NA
CASSLLSANTEAFF
TGCGCCAGCAGCTTGCTGTCGGCAAACACTGAAGCTTTCTTT
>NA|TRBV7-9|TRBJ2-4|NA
CASSLDGVAKNIQYF
TGTGCCAGCAGCTTAGACGGGGTAGCCAAAAACATTCAGTACTTC
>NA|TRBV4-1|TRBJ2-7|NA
CASSAGTLYEQYF
TGCGCCAGCAGCGCCGGGACACTTTACGAGCAGTACTTC
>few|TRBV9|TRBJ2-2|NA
CASSPTPGAFTGELFF
TGTGCCAGCAGCCCCACTCCGGGGGCTTTCACCGGGGAGCTGTTTTTT
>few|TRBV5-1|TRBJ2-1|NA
CASSLGDVSYNEQFF
TGCGCCAGCAGCTTGGGGGACGTCTCTTACAATGAGCAGTTCTTC
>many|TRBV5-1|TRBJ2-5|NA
CASSGTLETQYF
TGCGCCAGCAGTGGGACACTTGAGACCCAGTACTTC
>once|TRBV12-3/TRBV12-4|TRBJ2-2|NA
CASSRSGANTGELFF
TGTGCCAGCAGCCGTTCGGGGGCAAACACCGGGGAGCTGTTTTTT
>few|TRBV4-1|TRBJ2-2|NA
CASSQDGTEKLTGELFF
TGCGCCAGCAGCCAAGATGGAACAGAGAAATTAACCGGGGAGCTGTTTTTT
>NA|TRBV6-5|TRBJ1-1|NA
CASRQPSALNTEAFF
TGTGCCAGCAGACAACCCTCGGCTCTGAACACTGAAGCTTTCTTT
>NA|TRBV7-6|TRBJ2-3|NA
CASSPTWGNTQYF
TGTGCCAGCAGCCCCACCTGGGGGAATACGCAGTATTTT
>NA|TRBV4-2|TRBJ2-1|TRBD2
CASSTESGDSYNEQFF
TGTGCCAGCAGCACCGAGAGCGGGGACTCCTACAATGAGCAGTTCTTC